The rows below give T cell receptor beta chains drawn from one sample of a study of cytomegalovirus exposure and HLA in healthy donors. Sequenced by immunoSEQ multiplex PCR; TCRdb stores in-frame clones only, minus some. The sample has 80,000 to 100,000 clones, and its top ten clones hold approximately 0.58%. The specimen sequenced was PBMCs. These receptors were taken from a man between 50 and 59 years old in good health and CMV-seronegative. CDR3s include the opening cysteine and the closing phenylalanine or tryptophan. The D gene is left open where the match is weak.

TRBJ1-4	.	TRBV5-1	TGCGCCAGCAGCCCCGGCGCCGGGATTAATGAAAAACTGTTTTTT	CASSPGAGINEKLFF
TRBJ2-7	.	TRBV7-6	TGTGCCAGCAGCTTAGGGGAGGGGGGGAACTACGAGCAGTACTTC	CASSLGEGGNYEQYF
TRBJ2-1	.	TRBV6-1	TGTGCCAGCAGTGGGCTAGGGGGTGAGCAGTTCTTC	CASSGLGGEQFF
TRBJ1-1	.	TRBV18	TGTGCCAGCTCACCGGCAGAGAACACTGAAGCTTTCTTT	CASSPAENTEAFF
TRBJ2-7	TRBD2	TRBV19	TGTGCCAGTAAGGCGGGAGTTAATCGCCCCTCCTACGAGCAGTACTTC	CASKAGVNRPSYEQYF
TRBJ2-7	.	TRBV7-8	TGTGCCAGCAGCTTAAGGGGGGGGGTAGCCTACGAGCAGTACTTC	CASSLRGGVAYEQYF
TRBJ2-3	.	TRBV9	TGTGCCAGCAGCGTACGAGCCGTCGACACAGATACGCAGTATTTT	CASSVRAVDTDTQYF
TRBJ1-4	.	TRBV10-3	TGTGCCATCAGTGACTCCGGGAGTCAGGCTGAAAAACTGTTTTTT	CAISDSGSQAEKLFF
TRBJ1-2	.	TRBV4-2	TGTGCCAGCAGCCAGGCCGGACAGATCCTTAACTATGGCTACACCTTC	CASSQAGQILNYGYTF
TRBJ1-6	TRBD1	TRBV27	TGTGCCAGCAGTCCGCCGCGACAGGGAGGTTCCTATAATTCACCCCTCCACTTT	CASSPPRQGGSYNSPLHF
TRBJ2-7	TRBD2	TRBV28	TGTGCCAGCAGCTTAGCGGGGGGTCCCTACGAGCAGTACTTC	CASSLAGGPYEQYF
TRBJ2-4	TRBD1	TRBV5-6	TGTGCCAGCAGCTTGGCCGTTGGACAGGGGGCTGGCATTCAGTACTTC	CASSLAVGQGAGIQYF
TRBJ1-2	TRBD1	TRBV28	TGTGCCAGCAGTTTCCCCCAGGGACAGGGAGACTATGGCTACACCTTC	CASSFPQGQGDYGYTF
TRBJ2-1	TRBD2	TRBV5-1	TGCGCCAGCAGCTTTAGGAGGACTAGATCCTACAATGAGCAGTTCTTC	CASSFRRTRSYNEQFF
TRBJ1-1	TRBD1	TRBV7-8	TGTGCCAGCAGCCCAGGACCGCAGGGGGCGGACACTGAAGCTTTCTTT	CASSPGPQGADTEAFF
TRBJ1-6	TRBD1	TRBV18	TGTGCCAGCTCACGGACAGGGTCGAATTCACCCCTCCACTTT	CASSRTGSNSPLHF
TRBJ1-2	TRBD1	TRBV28	TGTGCCAGCATTTCAGGGGGCGACTATGGCTACACCTTC	CASISGGDYGYTF
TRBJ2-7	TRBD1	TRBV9	TGTGCCAGCAGCGTTGCGGACAGGGTCGAGCAGTACTTC	CASSVADRVEQYF
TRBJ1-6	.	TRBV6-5	TGTGCCAGCAGATCCACAGTTAATTCACCCCTCCACTTT	CASRSTVNSPLHF
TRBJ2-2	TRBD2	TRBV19	TGTGCCAGTAATCCGGGACTAGCAATGACCGGGGAGCTGTTTTTT	CASNPGLAMTGELFF
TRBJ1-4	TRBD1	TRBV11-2	TGTGCCAGCAGCTCTCAGACAGGGTGGAGTGAAAAACTGTTTTTT	CASSSQTGWSEKLFF
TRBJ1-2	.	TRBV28	TGTGCCAGCGGGCCCTTGGTGGTGAACTATGGCTACACCTTC	CASGPLVVNYGYTF
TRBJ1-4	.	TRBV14	TGTGCCAGCAGCCAAGAGGAAGGGGCCCGTGAAAAACTGTTTTTT	CASSQEEGAREKLFF
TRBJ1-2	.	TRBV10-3	TGTGCCATCAGTGAGTCGAAGACTGCTAATAACTATGGCTACACCTTC	CAISESKTANNYGYTF
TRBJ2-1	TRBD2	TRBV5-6	TGTGCCAGCAGTTACGTTAGCGGGGGGGCCTACAATGAGCAGTTCTTC	CASSYVSGGAYNEQFF
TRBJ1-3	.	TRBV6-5	TGTGCCAGCAGTTACGGGGCAGTCTCTGGAAACACCATATATTTT	CASSYGAVSGNTIYF
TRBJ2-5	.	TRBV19	TGTGCCAGTAGTATCATGGACAGACAAGAGACCCAGTACTTC	CASSIMDRQETQYF
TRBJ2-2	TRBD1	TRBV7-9	TGTGCCAGCAGCGGGCGATCGGGGACAGGGAACACCGGGGAGCTGTTTTTT	CASSGRSGTGNTGELFF
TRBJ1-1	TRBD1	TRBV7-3	TGTGCCAGCAGCGTCACTGGGACAGGGGAAGCTTTCTTT	CASSVTGTGEAFF
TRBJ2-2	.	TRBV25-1	TGTGCCAGCAGTGATCGGGTGGGGGAGCTGTTTTTT	CASSDRVGELFF
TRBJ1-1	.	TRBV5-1	TGCGCCAGCAGCTCCGACACTCTCGGGGGGCGCAGAGGCACTGAAGCTTTCTTT	CASSSDTLGGRRGTEAFF
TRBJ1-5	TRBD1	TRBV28	TGTGCCAGCAGTAACGGACAGGGTAAGGGACAGCCCCAGCATTTT	CASSNGQGKGQPQHF
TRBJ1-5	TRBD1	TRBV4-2	TGTGCCAGCAGCCAAGCAGACAGGGACAATCAGCCCCAGCATTTT	CASSQADRDNQPQHF
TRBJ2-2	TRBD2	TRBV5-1	TGCGCCACCCGCGGTGCTAGCGGGGTCAGCTCTGGCGGGGAGCTGTTTTTT	CATRGASGVSSGGELFF
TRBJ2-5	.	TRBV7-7	TGTGCTAGCAGCTTTCCAGGGGTTGTGGGGACCCAGTACTTC	CASSFPGVVGTQYF
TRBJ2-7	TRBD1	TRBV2	TGTGCCAGCAGTGTTGGTCCGACAGGGAGCTACGAGCAGTACTTC	CASSVGPTGSYEQYF
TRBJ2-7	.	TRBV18	TGTGCCAGCTCACCACTTAGCTACGAGCAGTACTTC	CASSPLSYEQYF
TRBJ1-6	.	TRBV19	TGTGCCAGTAGTATACAGGGTCGTAATTCACCCCTCCACTTT	CASSIQGRNSPLHF
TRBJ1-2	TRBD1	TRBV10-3	TGTGCCATCGGTGGGACAGGGGATGTCCTATATGGCTACACCTTC	CAIGGTGDVLYGYTF
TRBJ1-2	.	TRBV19	TGTGCCAGTAGCCCAAGTGGTGGTCAGAACTATGGCTACACCTTC	CASSPSGGQNYGYTF
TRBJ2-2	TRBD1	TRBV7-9	TGTGCCAGCAGCTCCCGGGACAGGGGAGGGACCGGGGAGCTGTTTTTT	CASSSRDRGGTGELFF
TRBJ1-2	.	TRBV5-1	TGCGCCAGCAGCTTGGAAGGAAAAACCACAGATGGCTACACCTTC	CASSLEGKTTDGYTF
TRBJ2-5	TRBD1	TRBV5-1	TGCGCCAGCAGCTTGGAAGGACAGGGCCACAACCAGTACTTC	CASSLEGQGHNQYF
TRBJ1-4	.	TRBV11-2	TGTGCCAGCAGCTTAGCCGCAACTAATGAAAAACTGTTTTTT	CASSLAATNEKLFF
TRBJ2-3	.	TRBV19	TGTGCCAGTAGTATTGATCCCCAGGGTCTCCTGGGGACAGATACGCAGTATTTT	CASSIDPQGLLGTDTQYF
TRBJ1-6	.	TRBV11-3	TGTGCCAGCAGCTTAGCAGGGAAGGGCTCACCCCTCCACTTT	CASSLAGKGSPLHF
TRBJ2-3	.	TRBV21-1	TGTGCCAGCAACTCGGTCGGACAGGGGCGATGCACAGATACGCAGTATTTT	CASNSVGQGRCTDTQYF
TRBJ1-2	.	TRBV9	TGTGCCAGCAGCGTAGGAACAGGGCTCTATGGCTACACCTTC	CASSVGTGLYGYTF
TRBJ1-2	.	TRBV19	TGTGCCAGTAGTCCTACAGGGTGGGGATCTAGCTACACCTTC	CASSPTGWGSSYTF
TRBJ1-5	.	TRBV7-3	TGTGCCAGCAGCTTAACGGGGTTTGCGGGTCAGCCCCAGCATTTT	CASSLTGFAGQPQHF
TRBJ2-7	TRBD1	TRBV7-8	TGTGCCAGCAGCCCGACCGGACAGGGGGCGGAAGAGCAGTACTTC	CASSPTGQGAEEQYF
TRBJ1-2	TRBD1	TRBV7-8	TGTGCCAGCAGCCAGCGACAGGGGGGTTTCTATGGCTACACCTTC	CASSQRQGGFYGYTF
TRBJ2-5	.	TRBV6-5	TGTGCCAGCAGTTACTCGATTACAGGGTATCGAGAGACCCAGTACTTC	CASSYSITGYRETQYF
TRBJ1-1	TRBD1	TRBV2	TGTGCCAGCAGTGAGGACAGGCAGACTGAAGCTTTCTTT	CASSEDRQTEAFF
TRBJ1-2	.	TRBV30	TGTGCCTGGAGAAGGAACAGGATCCTTGACTATGGCTACACCTTC	CAWRRNRILDYGYTF
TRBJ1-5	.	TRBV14	TGTGCCAGCAGCCGGACGGGACTACCGTTTTTGTGCAATCAGCCCCAGCATTTT	CASSRTGLPFLCNQPQHF
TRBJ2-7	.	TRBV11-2	TGTGCCAGCAGCCTCATAGTCCCCCGCGAGCAGTACTTC	CASSLIVPREQYF
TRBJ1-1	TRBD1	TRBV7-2	TGTGCCAGCAGCTTAGATACAGGGGGGGGCACTGAAGCTTTCTTT	CASSLDTGGGTEAFF
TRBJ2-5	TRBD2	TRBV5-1	TGCGCCAGCAGCTTAAGCGGGGCCCAAGAGACCCAGTACTTC	CASSLSGAQETQYF